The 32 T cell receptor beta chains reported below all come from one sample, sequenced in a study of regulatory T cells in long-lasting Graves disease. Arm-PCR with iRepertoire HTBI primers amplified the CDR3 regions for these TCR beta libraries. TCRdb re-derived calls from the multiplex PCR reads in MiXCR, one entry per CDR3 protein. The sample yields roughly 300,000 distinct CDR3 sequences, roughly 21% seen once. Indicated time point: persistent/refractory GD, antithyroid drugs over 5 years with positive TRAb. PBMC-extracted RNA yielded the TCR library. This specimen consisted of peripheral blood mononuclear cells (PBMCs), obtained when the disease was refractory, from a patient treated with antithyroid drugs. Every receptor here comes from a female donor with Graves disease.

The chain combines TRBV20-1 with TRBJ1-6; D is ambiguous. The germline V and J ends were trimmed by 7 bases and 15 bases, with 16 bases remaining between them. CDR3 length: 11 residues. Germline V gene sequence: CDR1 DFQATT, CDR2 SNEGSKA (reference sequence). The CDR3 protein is CSVSLRTGLHF. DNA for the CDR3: TGCAGTGTCAGTTTGCGTACGGGCCTCCACTTT.

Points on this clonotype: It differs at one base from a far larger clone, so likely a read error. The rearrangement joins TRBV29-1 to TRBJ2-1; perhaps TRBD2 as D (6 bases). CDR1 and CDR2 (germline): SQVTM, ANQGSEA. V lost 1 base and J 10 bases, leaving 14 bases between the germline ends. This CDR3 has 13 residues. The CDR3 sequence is CSVEGGTTYEQFF. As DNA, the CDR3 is TGCAGCGTTGAAGGCGGGACCACCTACGAGCAGTTCTTC.

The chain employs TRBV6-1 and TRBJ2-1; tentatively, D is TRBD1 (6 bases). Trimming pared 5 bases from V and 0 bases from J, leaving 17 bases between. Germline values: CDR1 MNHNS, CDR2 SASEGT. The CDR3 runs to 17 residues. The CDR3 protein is CASSPQTGQPSYNEQFF. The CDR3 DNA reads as TGTGCCAGCAGTCCCCAAACAGGGCAGCCCTCCTACAATGAGCAGTTCTTC.

Here the CDR3 reads CASSWTPNTGELFF. The DNA of the CDR3 is TGTGCCAGCAGCTGGACCCCGAACACCGGGGAGCTGTTTTTT. The rearrangement uses TRBV28 and TRBJ2-2; no clear D. The CDR3 is made up of 14 amino acids. Germline V gene sequence: CDR1 MDHEN, CDR2 SYDVKM. Trimming took 6 bases from V and 0 from J, leaving 8 bases between them.

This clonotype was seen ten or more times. CDR3 amino acids: CASSAGHSLGYGYTF. Here the CDR3 DNA reads TGTGCCAGCAGCGCCGGACACTCTTTGGGCTATGGCTACACCTTC. The chain has TRBV6-1 and TRBJ1-2; D might be TRBD1 (5 bases). CDR1 and CDR2 from the germline V gene are MNHNS and SASEGT. V lost 6 bases and J lost 4, with 18 bases in between. The CDR3 has 15 residues.

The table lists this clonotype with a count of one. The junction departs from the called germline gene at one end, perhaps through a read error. CDR3 sequence: CASRMGEGGKLFF. The CDR3 bases are TGTGCCAGCCGTATGGGGGAGGGCGGGAAGCTGTTTTTT. V gene TRBV6-8 combines with J gene TRBJ2-2; 7 nucleotides match TRBD2. Looked up from germline, CDR1 is MNHGY and CDR2 is SAAAGT. The CDR3 spans 13 residues.

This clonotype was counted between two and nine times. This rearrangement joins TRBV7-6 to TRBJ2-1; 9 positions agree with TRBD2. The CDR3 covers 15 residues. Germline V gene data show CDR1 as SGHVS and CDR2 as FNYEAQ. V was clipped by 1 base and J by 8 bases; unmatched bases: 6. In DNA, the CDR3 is TGTGCCAGCAGCTTAGATGCGGGAGGGCCTTATGAGCAGTTCTTC. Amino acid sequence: CASSLDAGGPYEQFF.

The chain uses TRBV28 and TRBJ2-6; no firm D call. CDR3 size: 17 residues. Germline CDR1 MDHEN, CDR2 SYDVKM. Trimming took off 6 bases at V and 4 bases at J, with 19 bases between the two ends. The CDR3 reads CASSQVSRPRGANVLTF. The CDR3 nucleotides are TGTGCCAGCAGCCAAGTCTCGCGTCCCCGGGGGGCCAACGTCCTGACTTTC.

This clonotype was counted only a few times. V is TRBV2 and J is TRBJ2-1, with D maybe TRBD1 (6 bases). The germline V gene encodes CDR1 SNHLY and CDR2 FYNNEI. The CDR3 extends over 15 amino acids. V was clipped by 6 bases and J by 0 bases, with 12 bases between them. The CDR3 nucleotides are TGTGCCAGCAGGAGACAGGAGAGCTCCTACAATGAGCAGTTCTTC. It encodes CASRRQESSYNEQFF.

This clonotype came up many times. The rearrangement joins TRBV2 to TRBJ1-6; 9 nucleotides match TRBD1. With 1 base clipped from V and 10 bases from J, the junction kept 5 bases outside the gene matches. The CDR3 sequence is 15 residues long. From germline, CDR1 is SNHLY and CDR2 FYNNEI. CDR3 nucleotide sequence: TGTGCCAGCAGTGAAGAGGGACAGGGAGGCTCACCCCTCCACTTT. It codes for CASSEEGQGGSPLHF.

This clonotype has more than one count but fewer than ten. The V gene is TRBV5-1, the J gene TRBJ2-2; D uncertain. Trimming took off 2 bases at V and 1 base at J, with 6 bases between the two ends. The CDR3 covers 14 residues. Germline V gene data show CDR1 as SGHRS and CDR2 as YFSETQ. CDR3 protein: CASSFLVNTGELFF. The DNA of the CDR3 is TGCGCCAGCAGCTTTTTAGTGAACACCGGGGAGCTGTTTTTT.

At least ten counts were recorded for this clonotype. CDR3 in amino acids: CASSLAGSGQPQHF. In DNA form, the CDR3 reads TGTGCCAGCAGTTTGGCAGGGAGCGGTCAGCCCCAGCATTTT. V gene TRBV28 combines with J gene TRBJ1-5, with D perhaps matching TRBD1 (5 bases). The CDR3 contains 14 residues. Deletions cut 3 bases from V and 6 bases from J, with 12 bases between. Germline CDR1 reads MDHEN; CDR2 reads SYDVKM.

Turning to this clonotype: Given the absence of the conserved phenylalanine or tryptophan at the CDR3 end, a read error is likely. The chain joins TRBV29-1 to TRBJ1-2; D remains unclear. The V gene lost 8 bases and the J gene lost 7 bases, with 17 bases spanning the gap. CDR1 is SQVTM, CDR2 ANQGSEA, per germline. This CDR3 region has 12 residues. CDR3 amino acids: CSIGSGGLGYTL. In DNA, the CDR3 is TGCAGCATCGGTTCAGGCGGGCTTGGCTACACCCTC.

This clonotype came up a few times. Here the CDR3 DNA reads TGTGCCAGCACCGATTCCGGGGGGAATTCACCCCTCCACTTT. Amino acid sequence: CASTDSGGNSPLHF. The rearrangement joins TRBV3-1 to TRBJ1-6, with D tentatively TRBD1 (5 bases). Per germline, CDR1 LGHDT and CDR2 YNNKEL (reference sequence). V was pared by 7 bases and J by 7 bases, with 14 bases between. The CDR3 has 14 amino acids.

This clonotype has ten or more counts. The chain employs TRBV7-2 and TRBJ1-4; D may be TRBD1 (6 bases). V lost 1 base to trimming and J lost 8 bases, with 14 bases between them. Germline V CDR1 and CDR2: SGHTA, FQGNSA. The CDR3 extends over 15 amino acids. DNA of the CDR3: TGTGCCAGCAGCTTAGGCGGCAGGGGAAGGGAAAAACTGTTTTTT. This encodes CASSLGGRGREKLFF.

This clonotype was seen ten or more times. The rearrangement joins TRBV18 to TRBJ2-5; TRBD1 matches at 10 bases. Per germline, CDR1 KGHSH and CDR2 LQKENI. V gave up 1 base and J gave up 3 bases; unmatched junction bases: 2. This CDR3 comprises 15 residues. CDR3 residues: CASSPQGTGEETQYF. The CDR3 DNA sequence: TGTGCCAGCTCACCACAGGGGACAGGGGAAGAGACCCAGTACTTC.

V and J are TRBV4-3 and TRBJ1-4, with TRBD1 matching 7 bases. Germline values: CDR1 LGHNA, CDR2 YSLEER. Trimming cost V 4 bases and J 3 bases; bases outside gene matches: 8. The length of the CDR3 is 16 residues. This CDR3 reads CASSLRGAGANEKLFF. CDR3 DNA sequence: TGCGCCAGCAGCCTCAGGGGGGCAGGGGCTAATGAAAAACTGTTTTTT.

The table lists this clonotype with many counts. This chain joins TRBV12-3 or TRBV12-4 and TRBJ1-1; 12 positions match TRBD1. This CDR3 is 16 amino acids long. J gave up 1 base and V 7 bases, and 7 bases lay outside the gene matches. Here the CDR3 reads CASTPGQGARNTEAFF. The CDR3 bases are TGTGCCAGCACCCCGGGACAGGGGGCTAGGAACACTGAAGCTTTCTTT.

CDR3 protein: CASSRKWLQGSSGNTIYF. The CDR3 DNA is TGTGCCAGCAGCCGAAAATGGTTACAGGGCAGCTCTGGAAACACCATATATTTT. V usage is TRBV7-9 and J usage is TRBJ1-3, with D perhaps matching TRBD1 (6 bases). The germline V and J ends were trimmed by 5 bases and 0 bases, with 20 bases remaining between them. Germline CDR1 and CDR2: SEHNR and FQNEAQ (reference sequence). This CDR3 has 18 amino acids.

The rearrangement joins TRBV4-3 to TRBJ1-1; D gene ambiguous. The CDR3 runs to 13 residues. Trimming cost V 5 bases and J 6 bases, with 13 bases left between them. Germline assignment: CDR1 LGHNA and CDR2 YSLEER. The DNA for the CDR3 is TGCGCCAGCAGCACGGTCCAAGCCGCTGAAGCTTTCTTT. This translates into CASSTVQAAEAFF.

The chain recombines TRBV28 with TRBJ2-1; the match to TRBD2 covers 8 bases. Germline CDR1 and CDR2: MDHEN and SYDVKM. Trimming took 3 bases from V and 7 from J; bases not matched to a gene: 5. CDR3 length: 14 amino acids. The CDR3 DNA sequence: TGTGCCAGCAGTTTTGCGGGAGGTAGAAATGAGCAGTTCTTC. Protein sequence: CASSFAGGRNEQFF.

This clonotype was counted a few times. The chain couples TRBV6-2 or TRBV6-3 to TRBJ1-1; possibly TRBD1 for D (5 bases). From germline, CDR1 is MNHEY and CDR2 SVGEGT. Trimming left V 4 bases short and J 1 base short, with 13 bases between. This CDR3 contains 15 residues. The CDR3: CASSSATAPNTEAFF. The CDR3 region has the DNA TGTGCCAGCAGTTCCGCGACAGCGCCGAACACTGAAGCTTTCTTT.

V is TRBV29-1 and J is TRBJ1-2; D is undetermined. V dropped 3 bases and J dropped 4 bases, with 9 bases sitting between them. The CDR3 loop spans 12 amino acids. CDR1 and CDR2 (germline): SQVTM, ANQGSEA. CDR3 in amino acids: CSVDSLGYGYTF. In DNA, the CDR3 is TGCAGCGTTGACTCCCTTGGCTATGGCTACACCTTC.

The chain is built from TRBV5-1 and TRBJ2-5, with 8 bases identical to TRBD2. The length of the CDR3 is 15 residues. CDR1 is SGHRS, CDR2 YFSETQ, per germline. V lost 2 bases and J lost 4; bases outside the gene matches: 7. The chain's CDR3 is CASSFRAGGLETQYF. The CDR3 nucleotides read TGCGCCAGCAGCTTCAGGGCGGGAGGATTAGAGACCCAGTACTTC.

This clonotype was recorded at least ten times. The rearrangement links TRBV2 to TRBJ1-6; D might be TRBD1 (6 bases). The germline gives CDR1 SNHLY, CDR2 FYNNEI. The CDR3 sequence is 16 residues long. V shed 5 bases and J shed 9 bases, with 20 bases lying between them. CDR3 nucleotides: TGTGCCAGCAGTTTAGAGGGGGGCAGGGGTCCTTCACCCCTCCACTTT. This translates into CASSLEGGRGPSPLHF.

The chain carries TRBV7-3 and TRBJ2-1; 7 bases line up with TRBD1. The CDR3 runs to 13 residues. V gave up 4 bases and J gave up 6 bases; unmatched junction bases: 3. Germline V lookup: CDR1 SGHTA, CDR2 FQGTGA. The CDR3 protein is CASSSTGFNEQFF. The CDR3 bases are TGTGCCAGCAGCTCGACAGGGTTCAATGAGCAGTTCTTC.

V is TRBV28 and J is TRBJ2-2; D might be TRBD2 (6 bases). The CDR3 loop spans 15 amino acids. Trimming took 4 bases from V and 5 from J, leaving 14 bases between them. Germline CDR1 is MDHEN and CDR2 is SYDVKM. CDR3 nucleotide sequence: TGTGCCAGCAGTTACTGGCGGGGAGGTACCGGGGAGCTGTTTTTT. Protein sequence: CASSYWRGGTGELFF.

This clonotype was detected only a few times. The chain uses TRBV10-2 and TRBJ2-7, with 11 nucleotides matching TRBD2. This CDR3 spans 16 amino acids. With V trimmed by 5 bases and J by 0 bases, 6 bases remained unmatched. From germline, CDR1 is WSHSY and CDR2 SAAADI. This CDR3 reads CASSIAGGASSYEQYF. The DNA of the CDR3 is TGCGCCAGCAGTATAGCGGGGGGGGCGAGCTCCTACGAGCAGTACTTC.

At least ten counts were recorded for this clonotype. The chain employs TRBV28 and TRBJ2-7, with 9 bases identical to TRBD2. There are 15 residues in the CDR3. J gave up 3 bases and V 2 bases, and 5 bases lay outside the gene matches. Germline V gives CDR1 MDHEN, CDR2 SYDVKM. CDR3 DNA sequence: TGTGCCAGCAGTTTAGCGGGAGGGCCGGGCTACGAGCAGTACTTC. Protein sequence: CASSLAGGPGYEQYF. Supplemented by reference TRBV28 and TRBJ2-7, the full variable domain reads DVKVTQSSRYLVKRTGEKVFLECVQDMDHENMFWYRQDPGLGLRLIYFSYDVKMKEKGDIPEGYSVSREKKERFSLILESASTNQTSMYLCASSLAGGPGYEQYFGPGTRLTVT.

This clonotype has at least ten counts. The chain's CDR3 is CASSPGQGGQPQHF. The CDR3 nucleotides read TGTGCCAGCAGCCCCGGACAGGGTGGGCAGCCCCAGCATTTT. J is TRBJ1-5 and V is TRBV6-1; 8 bases align to TRBD1. CDR1 is MNHNS, CDR2 SASEGT, per germline. V was clipped by 6 bases and J by 7 bases; unmatched bases: 8. The CDR3 has 14 amino acids.

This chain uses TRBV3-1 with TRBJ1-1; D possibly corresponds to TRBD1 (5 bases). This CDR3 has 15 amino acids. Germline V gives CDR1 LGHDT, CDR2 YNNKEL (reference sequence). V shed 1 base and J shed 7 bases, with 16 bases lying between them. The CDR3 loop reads CASSQVGTGPYEAFF. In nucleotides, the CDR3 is TGTGCCAGCAGCCAAGTCGGAACAGGCCCATATGAAGCTTTCTTT.

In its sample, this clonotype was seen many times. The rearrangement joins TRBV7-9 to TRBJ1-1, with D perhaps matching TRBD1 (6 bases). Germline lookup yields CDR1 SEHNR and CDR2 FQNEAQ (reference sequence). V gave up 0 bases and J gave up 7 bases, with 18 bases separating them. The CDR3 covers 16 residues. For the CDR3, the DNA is TGTGCCAGCAGCTTAGCGCGGGGGGGCGGCGCCGTTGAAGCTTTCTTT. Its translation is CASSLARGGGAVEAFF.